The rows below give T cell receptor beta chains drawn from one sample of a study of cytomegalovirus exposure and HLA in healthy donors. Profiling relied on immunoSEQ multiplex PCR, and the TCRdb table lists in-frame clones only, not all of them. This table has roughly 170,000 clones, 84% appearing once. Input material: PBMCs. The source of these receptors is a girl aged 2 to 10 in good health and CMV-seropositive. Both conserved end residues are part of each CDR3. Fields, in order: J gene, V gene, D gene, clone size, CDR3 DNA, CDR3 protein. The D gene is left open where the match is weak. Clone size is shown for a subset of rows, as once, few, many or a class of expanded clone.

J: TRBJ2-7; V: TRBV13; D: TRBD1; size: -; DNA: TGTGCCAGCAGCCCCGTCCCGGGACAGGGAGCCGAGCAGTACTTC; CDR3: CASSPVPGQGAEQYF
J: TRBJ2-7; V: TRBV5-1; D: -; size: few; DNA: TGCGCCAGCAGCCTGCGCGGGGCTCCCTACTACGAGCAGTACTTC; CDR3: CASSLRGAPYYEQYF
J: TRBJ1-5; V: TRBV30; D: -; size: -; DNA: TGTGCCTGGAGTGATTGGAGTAGCAATCAGCCCCAGCATTTT; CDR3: CAWSDWSSNQPQHF
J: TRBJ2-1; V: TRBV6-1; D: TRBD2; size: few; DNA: TGTGCCAGTGGGGCCCTAGCGGGGGTTGGGAATGAGCAGTTCTTC; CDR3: CASGALAGVGNEQFF
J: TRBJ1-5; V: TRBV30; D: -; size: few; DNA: TGTGCCTGGACCCAGGGATTTGGCAATCAGCCCCAGCATTTT; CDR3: CAWTQGFGNQPQHF
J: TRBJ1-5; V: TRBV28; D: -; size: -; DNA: TGTGCCAGCAGTTTGCCACTTAGCAATCAGCCCCAGCATTTT; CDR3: CASSLPLSNQPQHF
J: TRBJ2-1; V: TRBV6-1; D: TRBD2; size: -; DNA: TGTGCCACTAAACCCGGGACTAGCGGGACGTATGAGCAGTTCTTC; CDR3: CATKPGTSGTYEQFF
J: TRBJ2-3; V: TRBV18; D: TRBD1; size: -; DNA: TGTGCCAGCTCACCGGGACAGGGGGTAACCACAGATACGCAGTATTTT; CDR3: CASSPGQGVTTDTQYF
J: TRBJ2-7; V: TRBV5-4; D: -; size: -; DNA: TGTGCCAGCAGCTGGGGACAAGGGTCCTACGAGCAGTACTTC; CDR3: CASSWGQGSYEQYF
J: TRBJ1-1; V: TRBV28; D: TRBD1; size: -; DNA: TGTGCCAGCAGTTTACCAGGGGGCATGAACACTGAAGCTTTCTTT; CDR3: CASSLPGGMNTEAFF
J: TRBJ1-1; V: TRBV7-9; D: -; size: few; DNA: TGTGCCAGCAGCTTAGCCCACGGCGGGACGACTGAAGCTTTCTTT; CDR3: CASSLAHGGTTEAFF
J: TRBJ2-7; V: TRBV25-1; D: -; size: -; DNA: TGTGCCAGCTCCTTCTCAGTCGACAGCGTCTACGAGCAGTACTTC; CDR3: CASSFSVDSVYEQYF
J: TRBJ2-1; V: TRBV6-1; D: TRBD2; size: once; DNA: TGTGCCAGCACCCCGGGACTAGCTAATGAGCAGTTCTTC; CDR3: CASTPGLANEQFF
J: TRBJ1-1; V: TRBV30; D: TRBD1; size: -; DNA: TGTGCCTGGAGGACAGGGGGAGGGACTGAAGCTTTCTTT; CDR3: CAWRTGGGTEAFF
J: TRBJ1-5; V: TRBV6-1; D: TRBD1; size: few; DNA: TGTGCCAGCATCCTTGACAGGGTGGGCAATCAGCCCCAGCATTTT; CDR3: CASILDRVGNQPQHF
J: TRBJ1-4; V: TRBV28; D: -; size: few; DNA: TGTGCCAGCAGTTTCGGGGGAACTAATGAAAAACTGTTTTTT; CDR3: CASSFGGTNEKLFF
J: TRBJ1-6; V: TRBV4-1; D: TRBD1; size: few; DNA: TGCGCCAGCAGCCATCCGACAGGGGATAATTCACCCCTCCACTTT; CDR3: CASSHPTGDNSPLHF
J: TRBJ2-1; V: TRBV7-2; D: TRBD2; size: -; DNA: TGTGCCAGCAGTCCGAGGAGGTGGGAGGGCCGGATTGAGCAGTTCTTC; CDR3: CASSPRRWEGRIEQFF
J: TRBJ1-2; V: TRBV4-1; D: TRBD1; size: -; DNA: TGCGCCAGCAGCCAAATCCCCGGGACAGGGGTATGGATCTATGGCTACACCTTC; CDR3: CASSQIPGTGVWIYGYTF
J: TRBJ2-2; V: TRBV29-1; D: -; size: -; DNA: TGCAGCGTTGGGCGGGGAGTCAACACCGGGGAGCTGTTTTTT; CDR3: CSVGRGVNTGELFF
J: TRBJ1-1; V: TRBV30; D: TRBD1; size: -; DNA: TGTGCCTGGAGTGCGGCAGGGGGCGGGAACACTGAAGCTTTCTTT; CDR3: CAWSAAGGGNTEAFF
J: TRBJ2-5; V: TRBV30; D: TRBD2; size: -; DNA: TGTGCCTGGAGCAGGGAGGGACAAGAGACCCAGTACTTC; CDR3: CAWSREGQETQYF
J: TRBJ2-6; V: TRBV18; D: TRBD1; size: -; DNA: TGTGCCAGCTCAAAAGGGGGCGCGTACGGGGCCAACGTCCTGACTTTC; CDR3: CASSKGGAYGANVLTF
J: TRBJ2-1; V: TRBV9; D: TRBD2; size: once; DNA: TGTGCCAGCAGCGCCGGACTAGCCACATTGCATGAGCAGTTCTTC; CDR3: CASSAGLATLHEQFF
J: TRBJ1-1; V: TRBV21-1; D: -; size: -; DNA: TGTGCCAGCAGTTCACAGAGGGAGGGGGTGAACACTGAAGCTTTCTTT; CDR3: CASSSQREGVNTEAFF
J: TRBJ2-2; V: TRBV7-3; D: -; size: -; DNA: TGTGCCAGCAGCTCCTACACCGGGGAGCTGTTTTTT; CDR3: CASSSYTGELFF